Sequencing of this TCR beta chain was carried out in a study of blood T cell repertoires in COVID-19 (dated by TCRdb to about 2020). Study-wide context: Collaborator samples came from the United States, Italy and Spain and covered acute and convalescent phases of COVID-19. Deeply sampled blood TCRbeta repertoires from subjects exposed to, actively infected with, or recovered from COVID-19 were included in the dataset. The prospective study material was composed of cDNA or gDNA derived from T cells, B-cell-depleted T cells, or PBMCs. Nearly every sample came with metadata listing a de-identified subject ID, COVID-19 status, age in years and sex. Samples came from the ongoing ImmuneRACE study (first 160 participants) plus 1,254 subjects from 6 global collaborators. The repertoires were made available in a free public database intended to serve as a resource for research on the immune response to SARS-CoV-2. HLA class I and class II types, where available, came from metadata supplied by the sample provider rather than from assay-based typing. The full study reports these points: How much clinical and demographic metadata was included differed by source and by participant, and the metadata was provided uncurated.

About this clone itself: Its binding antigen is unknown. Base qualities are not at hand, and no much larger clone is one base apart.

Collaborating institutions collected whole blood in K2EDTA tubes following their own protocols. For TCRbeta analysis, collaborator samples were shipped as frozen whole blood, as isolated PBMCs, or as DNA extracted from either sample type. Cut back by 5 bases and 4 bases, the V and J ends lie 17 bases apart. Via the germline V gene (reference sequence), CDR1 is SEHNR and CDR2 FQNEAQ. The CDR3 covers 15 residues, taking in both the cysteine and the phenylalanine. Only the CDR3 region is kept as DNA, spanning 45 bases read in frame from base 1. The immunoSEQ Assay, a bias-controlled multiplex PCR, was used to amplify TCRbeta CDR3 regions from genomic DNA. From the authors' description of their analysis: The number of nucleated cells in each sample was estimated from the amplification of reference gene primers within the assay. To quantify the absolute abundance of each unique TCRbeta CDR3 rearrangement, sequence reads were collapsed and filtered. Productive Simpson clonality was computed per sample as the square root of Simpson's diversity index over productive rearrangements. In TCRdb, the immuneACCESS table is reduced to in-frame sequences with V and J assigned. These tables do not hold every clone; where another copy was compared, an unresolved V gene accounts for under half, and the others remain unexplained. That table is the source of V, J and clone size, and D and trimming were worked out from the DNA. A total of approximately 72,000 clones appear in this sample, 85% of them only once. The top ten hold about 40% of the sample.

Material: peripheral blood. The TCR originated in an elderly woman with active or convalescent COVID-19. The chain is assembled from TRBV7-9 and TRBJ1-2; confidence is insufficient to name the D gene. The CDR3 corresponds to CASSPLQDIPYGYTF. The nucleotide sequence reads as follows: TGTGCCAGCAGCCCTCTCCAAGACATACCCTATGGCTACACCTTC.